The 30 T cell receptor beta chains below were found in one sample sequenced in a study of TIL therapy for anti-PD-1-resistant metastatic lung cancer. The time point was: pre-treatment sample, taken before nivolumab and TIL therapy. This was the immunoSEQ v3 assay. TCRdb's table, derived via immunoSEQ multiplex PCR, lists solely in-frame clones and lacks some. The data contain tens of thousands of clones, 86% of them singletons. The source material was blood, sampled at baseline. The receptors shown here come from a person aged 25-80 years with non-small cell lung cancer.

The gene calls are TRBV3-1 (or the pseudogene TRBV3-2) and TRBJ2-4; maybe TRBD1 (6 bases). The germline CDR1 and CDR2 sequences are LGHDT and YNNKEL (reference sequence). Trimming shortened V by 0 bases and J by 10 bases, and 13 bases separated the two germline ends. The CDR3 extends over 14 amino acids. The DNA of the CDR3 is TGTGCCAGCAGCCAAGATCTGGACAGAAGGATTCAGTACTTC. Protein product: CASSQDLDRRIQYF.

V usage is TRBV19 and J usage is TRBJ2-1; 10 bases are a match to TRBD2. With 5 bases clipped from V and 7 bases from J, the junction kept 8 bases outside the gene matches. CDR1 is LNHDA, CDR2 SQIVND, per germline (reference sequence). The CDR3 runs 15 residues. The CDR3 sequence: CASSFKASGRNEQFF. In DNA, the CDR3 is TGTGCCAGTAGTTTTAAGGCTAGCGGGAGAAATGAGCAGTTCTTC.

This clone is a singleton in its sample. The CDR3, as DNA: TGTGCCAGCAGTTCAGGACCGGACTCGGACTACACCGGGGAGCTGTTTTTT. This encodes CASSSGPDSDYTGELFF. This sequence joins TRBV2 and TRBJ2-2; maybe TRBD2 (5 bases). The CDR3 covers 17 residues. Trimming shortened V by 5 bases and J by 3 bases, and 19 bases separated the two germline ends. Germline loops: CDR1 SNHLY, CDR2 FYNNEI.

This chain's CDR3 is CASSRDSGHQPQHF. The CDR3 bases are TGTGCCAGCAGTCGGGACAGCGGGCATCAGCCCCAGCATTTT. The V and J genes are TRBV2 and TRBJ1-5; 7 bases line up with TRBD1. The CDR3 length is 14 residues. The V gene end was trimmed by 5 bases and the J gene end by 5 bases; junction bases not matched to a gene: 6. The germline CDR1 and CDR2 sequences are SNHLY and FYNNEI. Full variable domain (rest looked up from reference TRBV2 and TRBJ1-5): EPEVTQTPSHQVTQMGQEVILRCVPISNHLYFYWYRQILGQKVEFLVSFYNNEISEKSEIFDDQFSVERPDGSNFTLKIRSTKLEDSAMYFCASSRDSGHQPQHFGDGTRLSIL.

The chain recombines TRBV21-1 with TRBJ2-7. TRBV21-1 is recorded as a pseudogene. The length of the CDR3 is 14 residues. The CDR3 coding sequence is TGTGCCAGCATTCCGGGTCGAAGGGAACGGGAGCAGTACTTC. Its translation: CASIPGRREREQYF.

The V call is TRBV6-5, the J call TRBJ2-5; TRBD2 agrees at 9 bases. Germline V gives CDR1 MNHEY, CDR2 SVGAGI. CDR3 length: 14 amino acids. The ends lost 9 bases at V and 5 bases at J; junction bases unmatched: 10. The CDR3 nucleotides read TGTGCCAGTTCTCGCGGGGGGGCCTATGAGACCCAGTACTTC. Protein: CASSRGGAYETQYF.

The chain links TRBV7-3 to TRBJ2-3; possibly TRBD2 for D (6 bases). V lost 0 bases and J lost 0, with 7 bases in between. The CDR3 extends over 15 amino acids. CDR1 is SGHTA, CDR2 FQGTGA, per germline. Here the CDR3 DNA reads TGTGCCAGCAGCTTAACGGGAGGAAGCACAGATACGCAGTATTTT. Protein product: CASSLTGGSTDTQYF.

The genes are TRBV28 and TRBJ2-7; 8 nucleotides agree with TRBD1. CDR3 size: 11 residues. Germline-derived CDR1 and CDR2 are MDHEN and SYDVKM. V shed 8 bases and J 4 bases; nucleotides not matched to a gene: 1. In nucleotides, the CDR3 is TGTGCCAGCCACAGGGGGTACGAGCAGTACTTC. Protein: CASHRGYEQYF.

The gene calls are TRBV5-1 and TRBJ2-7; 13 bases agree with TRBD2. V shed 4 bases, J shed 6 bases, and the junction held 4 bases outside the gene matches. There are 14 residues in the CDR3. The germline CDR1 and CDR2 sequences are SGHRS and YFSETQ. The CDR3 loop is CASSPGTSGTEQYF. For the CDR3, the DNA is TGCGCCAGCAGCCCCGGGACTAGCGGGACCGAGCAGTACTTC.

This sequence joins TRBV24-1 and TRBJ1-1, with 7 bases identical to TRBD1. Germline CDR1 is KGHDR and CDR2 is SFDVKD. CDR3 length: 13 residues. With V trimmed by 3 bases and J by 4 bases, 1 base remained unmatched. The CDR3 protein is CATSDTGATEAFF. CDR3 in DNA: TGTGCCACCAGTGATACAGGGGCCACTGAAGCTTTCTTT.

This clone has a handful of counts. The J gene is TRBJ1-1, the V gene TRBV6-2 or TRBV6-3, with D possibly TRBD1 on 5 matching bases. Germline CDR1 and CDR2: MNHEY and SVGEGT. The CDR3 has 14 residues. Trimming pared 4 bases from V and 1 base from J, leaving 10 bases between. In DNA form, the CDR3 reads TGTGCCAGCAGTTTCGGGACGGCGAACACTGAAGCTTTCTTT. Protein: CASSFGTANTEAFF.

The rearrangement uses TRBV7-2 and TRBJ2-5; D is tentatively TRBD1 or TRBD2 (5 bases each). The CDR3 is 16 amino acids. Trimming took 0 bases from V and 4 from J, leaving 15 bases between them. The V gene's germline CDR1 is SGHTA and CDR2 FQGNSA. CDR3 sequence: CASSLAGPLRRETQYF. The CDR3 DNA is TGTGCCAGCAGCTTAGCGGGACCCTTACGTAGAGAGACCCAGTACTTC.

The chain joins TRBV7-2 to TRBJ2-2; the match to TRBD2 covers 9 bases. This CDR3 spans 17 amino acids. V shed 5 bases and J 6 bases; nucleotides not matched to a gene: 13. The V gene's germline CDR1 is SGHTA and CDR2 FQGNSA. CDR3 coding DNA: TGTGCCAGCAGCCCCTGGTCGGCGGGAGGGCCGGCCGGGGAGCTGTTTTTT. Translation: CASSPWSAGGPAGELFF.

The CDR3 spells CASSSGGVGSTF. CDR3 DNA sequence: TGTGCCAGCAGCTCAGGCGGGGTCGGGAGCACCTTC. This chain uses TRBV3-1 (or the pseudogene TRBV3-2) with TRBJ1-2; D not resolved. Trimming took 5 bases from V and 13 from J, leaving 17 bases between them. There are 12 residues in the CDR3. CDR1 LGHDT and CDR2 YNNKEL come from the germline V gene (reference sequence).

The chain has TRBV9 and TRBJ2-3; possible D gene TRBD1, 5 bases. In germline, CDR1 is SGDLS, CDR2 YYNGEE. V was trimmed by 0 bases and J by 6 bases, leaving 5 bases between them. The CDR3 has 12 amino acids. The CDR3 DNA sequence: TGTGCCAGCAGCGTAGAGGGGGATACGCAGTATTTT. Amino acid sequence: CASSVEGDTQYF.

The chain uses TRBV28 and TRBJ2-3; TRBD2 is a possible D gene (6 bases). The CDR3 is 17 amino acids. Trimming shortened V by 8 bases and J by 3 bases, and 24 bases separated the two germline ends. Looked up from germline, CDR1 is MDHEN and CDR2 is SYDVKM. The CDR3 DNA reads as TGTGCCAGCGCACGGGCGGGGAGCGTCGCCTTGACAGATACGCAGTATTTT. It translates to CASARAGSVALTDTQYF.

The chain employs TRBV6-5 and TRBJ1-6; D uncertain. The CDR3 totals 12 residues. Germline lookup yields CDR1 MNHEY and CDR2 SVGAGI. V was clipped by 8 bases and J by 6 bases, with 8 bases between them. CDR3: CASERGNSPLHF. The CDR3 region has the DNA TGTGCCAGCGAGCGTGGTAATTCACCCCTCCACTTT.

The sample holds a few counts of this clone. J is TRBJ2-7 and V is TRBV27; 9 bases line up with TRBD2. The CDR3 extends over 14 amino acids. The J segment lost 0 bases and the V segment lost 11 bases, leaving 8 bases of the junction unmatched. Germline loops: CDR1 MNHEY, CDR2 SMNVEV (reference sequence). CDR3 bases: TGTGCCGCTGGTTATAGCGGGAGCTCCTACGAGCAGTACTTC. It encodes CAAGYSGSSYEQYF.

The chain recombines TRBV5-4 with TRBJ2-3, with D perhaps matching TRBD1 (5 bases). The CDR3 is 15 residues long. Trimming left V 4 bases short and J 6 bases short, with 18 bases between. In germline, CDR1 is SGHNT, CDR2 YYREEE (reference sequence). The CDR3 sequence is CASSRAGFGEDTQYF. The DNA of the CDR3 is TGTGCCAGCAGCCGGGCAGGGTTTGGCGAGGATACGCAGTATTTT.

The J gene is TRBJ1-2, the V gene TRBV3-1 (or the pseudogene TRBV3-2); D possibly corresponds to TRBD1 (5 bases). The CDR3 totals 14 residues. V was clipped by 4 bases and J by 3 bases, with 12 bases between them. Germline lookup yields CDR1 LGHDT and CDR2 YNNKEL (reference sequence). The chain's CDR3 is CASSPKGRDYGYTF. The CDR3, as DNA: TGTGCCAGCAGCCCCAAGGGCAGGGACTATGGCTACACCTTC.

The V call is TRBV5-1, the J call TRBJ2-7; possible D gene TRBD2, 6 bases. V was pared by 4 bases and J by 3 bases, with 11 bases between. The CDR3 consists of 13 residues. The germline CDR1 and CDR2 sequences are SGHRS and YFSETQ. The CDR3: CASSTGLGYEQYF. CDR3 nucleotide sequence: TGCGCCAGCAGCACGGGACTCGGCTACGAGCAGTACTTC.

This chain links TRBV6-5 with TRBJ2-3, with TRBD1 matching 7 bases. V trimming: 2 bases; J trimming: 0 bases; junction bases outside the gene matches: 2. CDR1 is MNHEY, CDR2 SVGAGI, per germline. The CDR3 sequence is 15 residues long. The CDR3 protein is CASSYPGGSTDTQYF. The CDR3 DNA sequence: TGTGCCAGCAGTTACCCAGGGGGTAGCACAGATACGCAGTATTTT.

This chain links TRBV18 with TRBJ2-5; D not certain. V was pared by 3 bases and J by 2 bases, with 13 bases between. CDR3 length: 15 amino acids. Germline loops: CDR1 KGHSH, CDR2 LQKENI. The CDR3 DNA follows: TGTGCCAGCTCACCGGAGTGGGGAAAACAAGAGACCCAGTACTTC. Translated, it gives CASSPEWGKQETQYF. Drawing the rest from reference TRBV18 and TRBJ2-5, the complete variable domain is NAGVMQNPRHLVRRRGQEARLRCSPMKGHSHVYWYRQLPEEGLKFMVYLQKENIIDESGMPKERFSAEFPKEGPSILRIQQVVRGDSAAYFCASSPEWGKQETQYFGPGTRLLVL.

This clone was seen a few times. The gene calls are TRBV10-1 and TRBJ2-2; 7 bases agree with TRBD2. The CDR3 consists of 13 residues. Germline V CDR1 and CDR2: WNHNN, SYGVQD (reference sequence). V trimming: 3 bases; J trimming: 7 bases; junction bases outside the gene matches: 2. CDR3 sequence reads: CASSDGTIGELFF. The CDR3 DNA follows: TGCGCCAGCAGTGATGGGACTATCGGGGAGCTGTTTTTT.

The chain uses TRBV6-1 and TRBJ2-4; 7 nucleotides line up with TRBD2. The CDR3 length is 16 residues. V shed 4 bases and J 6 bases; nucleotides not matched to a gene: 12. The germline gives CDR1 MNHNS, CDR2 SASEGT. This CDR3 reads CASSASGLRLPNIQYF. CDR3 in DNA: TGTGCCAGCAGTGCCTCGGGACTAAGATTGCCAAACATTCAGTACTTC.

The genes are TRBV5-4 and TRBJ1-2; TRBD1 is a possible D gene (6 bases). Per the germline V gene, CDR1 is SGHNT and CDR2 is YYREEE (reference sequence). The CDR3 is 13 residues long. The V and J ends lost 0 bases and 8 bases respectively, with 11 bases between them. This CDR3 is CASSLAGALGYTF. CDR3 nucleotides: TGTGCCAGCAGCTTGGCAGGGGCCTTGGGCTACACCTTC.

This chain links TRBV9 with TRBJ2-3; possibly TRBD2 for D (6 bases). The V gene's germline CDR1 is SGDLS and CDR2 YYNGEE. The CDR3 consists of 15 residues. V dropped 3 bases and J dropped 5 bases, with 16 bases sitting between them. Here the CDR3 DNA reads TGTGCCAGCAGCGGAGCCCCGGGGGAAGTAGATACGCAGTATTTT. This gives the protein CASSGAPGEVDTQYF.

V usage is TRBV15 and J usage is TRBJ1-2, with unresolved D. Looked up from germline, CDR1 is LNHNV and CDR2 is YYDKDF (reference sequence). This CDR3 contains 16 residues. V shed 0 bases and J shed 1 base, with 12 bases lying between them. The CDR3, as DNA: TGTGCCACCAGCAGAGATTTCGGCAGCTTTAACTATGGCTACACCTTC. Its translation is CATSRDFGSFNYGYTF.

This clone was seen a few times. The chain uses TRBV19 and TRBJ1-5; D not resolved. With 3 bases removed from V and 4 bases from J, the gap between germline ends came to 10 bases. Germline V CDR1 and CDR2: LNHDA, SQIVND (reference sequence). The CDR3 loop spans 14 amino acids. The CDR3 DNA is TGTGCCAGTAGTATCCGACGGCTGAATCAGCCCCAGCATTTT. Translated, it gives CASSIRRLNQPQHF.

By share, this clone ranks as medium-sized. The chain joins TRBV5-1 to TRBJ2-4; no reliable D call. The CDR3 is made up of 13 amino acids. V lost 0 bases and J lost 9, with 10 bases in between. Looked up from germline, CDR1 is SGHRS and CDR2 is YFSETQ. CDR3 DNA sequence: TGCGCCAGCAGCTTGGACGCAAGGCGCATTCAGTACTTC. Translation: CASSLDARRIQYF.